This T cell receptor beta chain emerged from a study of T cell changes during pregnancy in multiple sclerosis. Some clones are missing from TCRdb's copy, which holds only in-frame ones; the method was immunoSEQ multiplex PCR. The sample lists just under 70,000 clones; 91% were seen once. V shed 0 bases, J shed 7 bases, and the junction held 10 bases outside the gene matches. CDR1 is SGHDT and CDR2 is YYEEEE in the germline V gene. The CDR3 length is 16 residues. Sequencing used peripheral blood, obtained in the second trimester of pregnancy. The chain links TRBV5-6 to TRBJ2-7; 10 nucleotides agree with TRBD2. The sequence was collected from a female donor with multiple sclerosis, enrolled in a pregnancy study. The CDR3 DNA is TGTGCCAGCAGCTTGGAGCGGGGGGGCGTTCGATGGGAGCAGTACTTC. Residues: CASSLERGGVRWEQYF.